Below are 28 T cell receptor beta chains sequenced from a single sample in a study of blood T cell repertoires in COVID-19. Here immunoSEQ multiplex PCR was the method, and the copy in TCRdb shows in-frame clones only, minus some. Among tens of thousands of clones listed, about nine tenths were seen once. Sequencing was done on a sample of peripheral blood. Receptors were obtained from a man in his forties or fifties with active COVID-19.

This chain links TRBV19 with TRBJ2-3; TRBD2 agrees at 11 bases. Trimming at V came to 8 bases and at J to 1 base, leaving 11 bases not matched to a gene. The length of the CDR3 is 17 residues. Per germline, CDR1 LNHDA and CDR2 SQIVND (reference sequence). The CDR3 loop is CASRLAGNQLRTDTQYF. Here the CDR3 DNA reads TGTGCCAGTCGACTAGCGGGAAATCAACTACGCACAGATACGCAGTATTTT.

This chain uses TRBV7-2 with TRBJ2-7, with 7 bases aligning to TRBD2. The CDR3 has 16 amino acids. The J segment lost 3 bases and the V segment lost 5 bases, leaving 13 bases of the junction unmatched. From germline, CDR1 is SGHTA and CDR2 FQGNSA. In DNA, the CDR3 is TGTGCCAGCAGCCCTCTGGGGGTAGCGGGCCACTACGAGCAGTACTTC. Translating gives CASSPLGVAGHYEQYF. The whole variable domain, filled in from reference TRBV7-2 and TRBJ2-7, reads GAGVSQSPSNKVTEKGKDVELRCDPISGHTALYWYRQSLGQGLEFLIYFQGNSAPDKSGLPSDRFSAERTGGSVSTLTIQRTQQEDSAVYLCASSPLGVAGHYEQYFGPGTRLTVT.

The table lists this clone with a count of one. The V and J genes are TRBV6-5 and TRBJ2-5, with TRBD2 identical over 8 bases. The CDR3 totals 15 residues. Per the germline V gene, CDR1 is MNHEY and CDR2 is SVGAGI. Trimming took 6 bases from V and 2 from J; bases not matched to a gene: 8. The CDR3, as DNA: TGTGCCAGCAGGCAGGGCCCGGGGGGGCAAGAGACCCAGTACTTC. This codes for CASRQGPGGQETQYF.

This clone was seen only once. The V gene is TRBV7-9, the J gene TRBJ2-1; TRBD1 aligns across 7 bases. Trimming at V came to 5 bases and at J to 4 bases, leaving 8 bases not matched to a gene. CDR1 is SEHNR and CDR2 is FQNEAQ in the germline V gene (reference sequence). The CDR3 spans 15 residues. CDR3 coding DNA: TGTGCCAGCAGCCCGACCCCGGGACAGTACAATGAGCAGTTCTTC. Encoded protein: CASSPTPGQYNEQFF.

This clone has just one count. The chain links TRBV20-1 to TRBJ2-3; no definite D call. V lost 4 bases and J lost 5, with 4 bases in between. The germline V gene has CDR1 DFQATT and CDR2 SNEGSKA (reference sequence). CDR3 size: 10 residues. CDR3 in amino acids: CSAILDTQYF. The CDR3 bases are TGCAGTGCTATTCTAGATACGCAGTATTTT.

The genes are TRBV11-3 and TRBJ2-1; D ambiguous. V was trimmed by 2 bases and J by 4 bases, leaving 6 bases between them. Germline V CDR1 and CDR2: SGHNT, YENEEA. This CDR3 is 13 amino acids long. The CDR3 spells CASSLTVYNEQFF. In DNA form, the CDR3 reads TGTGCCAGCAGCTTAACAGTTTACAATGAGCAGTTCTTC.

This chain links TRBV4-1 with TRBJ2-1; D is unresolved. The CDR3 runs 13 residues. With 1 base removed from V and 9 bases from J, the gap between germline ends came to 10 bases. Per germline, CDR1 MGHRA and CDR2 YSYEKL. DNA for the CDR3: TGCGCCAGCAGCCAAGGTGAACCTACTGAGCAGTTCTTC. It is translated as CASSQGEPTEQFF.

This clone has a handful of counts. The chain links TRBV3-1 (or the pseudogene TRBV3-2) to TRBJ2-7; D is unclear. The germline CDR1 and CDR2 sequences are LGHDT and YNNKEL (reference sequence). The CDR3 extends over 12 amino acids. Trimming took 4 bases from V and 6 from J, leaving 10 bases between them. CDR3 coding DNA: TGTGCCAGCAGCCCCGTTTCGGGCGAGCAGTACTTC. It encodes CASSPVSGEQYF.

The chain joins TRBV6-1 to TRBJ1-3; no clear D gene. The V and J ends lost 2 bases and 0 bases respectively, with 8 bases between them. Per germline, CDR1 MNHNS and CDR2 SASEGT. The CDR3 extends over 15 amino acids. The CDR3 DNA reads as TGTGCCAGCAGTGAACGCGGACTCTCTGGAAACACCATATATTTT. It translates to CASSERGLSGNTIYF.

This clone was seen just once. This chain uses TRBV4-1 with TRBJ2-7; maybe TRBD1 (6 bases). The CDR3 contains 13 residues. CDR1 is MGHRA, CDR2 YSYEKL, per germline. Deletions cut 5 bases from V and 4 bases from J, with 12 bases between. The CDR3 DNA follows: TGCGCCAGCAGCAACTACCAGGGGTACGAGCAGTACTTC. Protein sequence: CASSNYQGYEQYF.

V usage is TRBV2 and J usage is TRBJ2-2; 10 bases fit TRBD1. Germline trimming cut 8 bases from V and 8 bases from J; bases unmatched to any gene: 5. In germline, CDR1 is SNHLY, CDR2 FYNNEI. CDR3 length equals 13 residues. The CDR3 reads CASHGQGEGELFF. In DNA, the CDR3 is TGTGCCAGCCATGGACAGGGGGAGGGGGAGCTGTTTTTT.

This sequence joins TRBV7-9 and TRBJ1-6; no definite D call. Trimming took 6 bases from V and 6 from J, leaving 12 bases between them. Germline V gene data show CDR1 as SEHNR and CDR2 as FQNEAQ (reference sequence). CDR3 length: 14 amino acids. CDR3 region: CASSSRRGNSPLHF. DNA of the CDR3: TGTGCCAGCAGTTCCAGGCGGGGTAATTCACCCCTCCACTTT.

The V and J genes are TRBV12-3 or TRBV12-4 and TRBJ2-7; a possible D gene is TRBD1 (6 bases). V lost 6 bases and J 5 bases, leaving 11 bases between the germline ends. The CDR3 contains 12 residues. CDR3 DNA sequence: TGTGCCAGCAGGGGGAACAGGGACGAGCAGTACTTC. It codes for CASRGNRDEQYF.

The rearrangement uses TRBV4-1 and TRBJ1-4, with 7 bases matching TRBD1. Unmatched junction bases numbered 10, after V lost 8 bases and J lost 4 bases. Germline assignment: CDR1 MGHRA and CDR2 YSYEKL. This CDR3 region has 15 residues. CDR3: CASGGTDQYNEKLFF. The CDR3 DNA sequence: TGCGCCAGCGGTGGGACAGACCAATATAATGAAAAACTGTTTTTT.

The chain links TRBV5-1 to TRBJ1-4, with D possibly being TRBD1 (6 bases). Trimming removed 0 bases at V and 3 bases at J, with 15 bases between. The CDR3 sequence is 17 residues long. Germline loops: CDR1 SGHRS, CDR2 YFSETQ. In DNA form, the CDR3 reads TGCGCCAGCAGCTTGGTATGGGGGCGGCTAGCTAATGAAAAACTGTTTTTT. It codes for CASSLVWGRLANEKLFF.

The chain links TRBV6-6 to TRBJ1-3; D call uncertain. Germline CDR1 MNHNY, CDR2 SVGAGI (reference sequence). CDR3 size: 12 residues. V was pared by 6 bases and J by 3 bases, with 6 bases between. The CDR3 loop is CASSPNGNTIYF. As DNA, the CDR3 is TGTGCCAGCAGCCCCAATGGAAACACCATATATTTT.

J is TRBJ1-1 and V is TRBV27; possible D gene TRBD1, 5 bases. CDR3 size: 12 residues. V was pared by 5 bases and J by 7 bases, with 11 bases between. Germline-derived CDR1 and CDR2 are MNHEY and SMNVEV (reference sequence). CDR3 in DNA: TGTGCCAGCAGTCGGGGGAGGGGTGAAGCTTTCTTT. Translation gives CASSRGRGEAFF.

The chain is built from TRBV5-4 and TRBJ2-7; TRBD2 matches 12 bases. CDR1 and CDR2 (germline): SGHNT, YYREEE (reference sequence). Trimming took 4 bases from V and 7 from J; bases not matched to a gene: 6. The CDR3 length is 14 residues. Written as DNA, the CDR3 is TGTGCCAGCAGCCTAGCGGGGGGGGTGTGGGAGCAGTACTTC. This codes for CASSLAGGVWEQYF.

CDR3 coding DNA: TGTGCCAGCAGCCAAGGACAGGGCCATCAGCCCCAGCATTTT. Its translation is CASSQGQGHQPQHF. The chain recombines TRBV3-1 (or the pseudogene TRBV3-2) with TRBJ1-5; 7 bases are shared with TRBD1. J was trimmed by 5 bases and V by 1 base; bases with no gene match: 2. This CDR3 has 14 residues. CDR1 is LGHDT, CDR2 YNNKEL, per germline (reference sequence).

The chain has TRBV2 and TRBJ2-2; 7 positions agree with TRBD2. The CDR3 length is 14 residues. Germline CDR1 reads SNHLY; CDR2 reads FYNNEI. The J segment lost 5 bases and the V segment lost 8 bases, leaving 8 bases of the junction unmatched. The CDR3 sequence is CASLGGLWTGELFF. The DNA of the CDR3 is TGTGCCAGCCTGGGGGGGTTGTGGACCGGGGAGCTGTTTTTT.

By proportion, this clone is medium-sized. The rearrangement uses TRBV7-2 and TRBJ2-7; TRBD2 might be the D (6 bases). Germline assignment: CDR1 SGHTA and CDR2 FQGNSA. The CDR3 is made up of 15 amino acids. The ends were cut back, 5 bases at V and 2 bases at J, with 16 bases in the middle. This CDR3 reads CASSITGRGAYEQYF. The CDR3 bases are TGTGCCAGCAGCATCACCGGGCGGGGAGCCTACGAGCAGTACTTC.

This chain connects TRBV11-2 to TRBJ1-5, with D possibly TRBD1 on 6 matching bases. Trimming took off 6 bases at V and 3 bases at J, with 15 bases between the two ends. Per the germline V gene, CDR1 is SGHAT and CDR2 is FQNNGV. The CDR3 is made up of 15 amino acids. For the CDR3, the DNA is TGTGCCAGCAGTTACCGCCCAGGGGACAATCAGCCCCAGCATTTT. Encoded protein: CASSYRPGDNQPQHF.

The CDR3, as DNA: TGTGCCAGCAGTGTTTTCGCCGGGGAGCTGTTTTTT. Translated, it gives CASSVFAGELFF. V gene TRBV2 combines with J gene TRBJ2-2; D gene unclear. Trimming removed 4 bases from V and 6 bases from J, with 6 bases in between. Germline CDR1 and CDR2: SNHLY and FYNNEI. This CDR3 comprises 12 residues.

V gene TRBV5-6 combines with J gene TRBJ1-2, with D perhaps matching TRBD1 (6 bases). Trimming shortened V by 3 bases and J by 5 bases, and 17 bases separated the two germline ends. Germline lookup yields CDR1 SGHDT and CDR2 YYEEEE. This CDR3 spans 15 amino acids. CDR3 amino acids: CASSSYDRNLYGYTF. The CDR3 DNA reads TGTGCCAGCAGCTCCTACGACAGGAACCTATATGGCTACACCTTC.

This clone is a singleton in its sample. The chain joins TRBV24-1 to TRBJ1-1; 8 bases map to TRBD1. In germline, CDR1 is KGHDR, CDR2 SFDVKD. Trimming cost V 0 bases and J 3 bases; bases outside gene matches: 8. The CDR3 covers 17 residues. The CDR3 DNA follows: TGTGCCACCAGTGATTTGATCCAGGGGGCTTTTCACACTGAAGCTTTCTTT. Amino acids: CATSDLIQGAFHTEAFF.

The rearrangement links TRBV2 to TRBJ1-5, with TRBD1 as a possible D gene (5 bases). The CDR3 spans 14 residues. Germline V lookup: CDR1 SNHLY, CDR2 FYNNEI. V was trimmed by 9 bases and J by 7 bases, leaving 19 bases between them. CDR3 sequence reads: CASRIGGGQQPQHF. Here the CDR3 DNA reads TGTGCCAGTCGAATCGGGGGGGGTCAACAGCCCCAGCATTTT.

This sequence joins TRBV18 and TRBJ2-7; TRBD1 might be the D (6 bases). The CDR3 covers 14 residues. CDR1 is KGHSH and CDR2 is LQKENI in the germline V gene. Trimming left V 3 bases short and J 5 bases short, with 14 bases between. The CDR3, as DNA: TGTGCCAGCTCACCGGGACAAAACCAAAACGAGCAGTACTTC. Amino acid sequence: CASSPGQNQNEQYF.

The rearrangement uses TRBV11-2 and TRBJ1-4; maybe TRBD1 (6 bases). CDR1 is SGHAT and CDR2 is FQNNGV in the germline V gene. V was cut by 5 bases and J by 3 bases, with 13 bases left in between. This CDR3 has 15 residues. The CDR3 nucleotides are TGTGCCAGCAGCCCGGCGACAGGCTCTAATGAAAAACTGTTTTTT. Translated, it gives CASSPATGSNEKLFF.